This T cell receptor beta chain comes out of a study of human T cells and chemical hapten exposure. About the study: Minor volume differences among pooled libraries chiefly drove per-sample TCR yield variation.

Germline V gives CDR1 MDHEN, CDR2 SYDVKM. The CDR3 is 13 residues long. Trimming pared 6 bases from V and 5 bases from J, leaving 11 bases between. As to time point: pre-sensitization, week 0. Treatment denoted: therapeutic diphenylcyclopropenone sensitization with weekly scalp DPC. MiXCR was run by TCRdb on the RACE reads, yielding one entry per CDR3 protein. The sample records some 200,000 distinct CDR3 sequences, 25% to 35% being singletons. Study findings and constraints: The presence of alopecia in the donors means their immune response may differ from healthy people's. Patch test score rose with PT1 expanded TCR count, significant at thresholds 8, 16 and 32, not 4.

To note about this clonotype: The antigen is undetermined.

The sequence was collected from a woman aged 25 to 39 with alopecia areata. Some clones in this sample may be carry-over from other donors' samples. The starting material was whole blood, obtained in connection with sensitization to the hapten diphenylcyclopropenone (DPC). The chain has TRBV28 and TRBJ2-1; TRBD2 might be the D (5 bases). The CDR3 loop is CASRDWRDNEQFF. CDR3 coding DNA: TGTGCCAGCAGGGACTGGAGAGACAATGAGCAGTTCTTC.